The 17 T cell receptor beta chains listed next were all sequenced from one sample in a study of blood T cell repertoires in COVID-19 (dated by TCRdb to about 2020). Library construction relied on the immunoSEQ multiplex PCR assay. TCRdb took over this immuneACCESS table, retaining in-frame rearrangements with V and J assigned. Such tables are incomplete; in checked studies, under half of the missing clones stem from an unresolved V gene, and the remainder is unexplained. The sample includes over 80,000 clones, with about four fifths observed a single time. The ten largest clones represent 15% to 20% of the sample. Sequencing was done on a sample of peripheral blood. These receptors were collected from a woman at least 80 years old with active or convalescent COVID-19.

This clone was counted a single time. This sequence joins TRBV19 and TRBJ2-3; D is ambiguous. From germline, CDR1 is LNHDA and CDR2 SQIVND (reference sequence). The V and J ends lost 7 bases and 0 bases respectively, with 11 bases between them. CDR3 size: 14 residues. This CDR3 is CASKVGASTDTQYF. CDR3 DNA: TGTGCCAGTAAAGTCGGAGCTAGCACAGATACGCAGTATTTT.

This clone was detected only once. The junction departs from germline at one end; a sequencing error may be responsible. V is TRBV5-1 and J is TRBJ2-1, with TRBD2 identical over 7 bases. The CDR3 runs 15 residues. Germline V lookup: CDR1 SGHRS, CDR2 YFSETQ. The CDR3: CASSLGGTTPNEQFF. As DNA, the CDR3 is TGTGCCAGCAGCTTGGGGGGGACTACCCCCAATGAGCAGTTCTTC. Combining the CDR3 with reference TRBV5-1 and TRBJ2-1 gives the whole variable domain KAGVTQTPRYLIKTRGQQVTLSCSPISGHRSVSWYQQTPGQGLQFLFEYFSETQRNKGNFPGRFSGRQFSNSRSEMNVSTLELGDSALYLCASSLGGTTPNEQFFGPGTRLTVL.

A single count supports this clone. The rearrangement uses TRBV4-2 and TRBJ1-6; TRBD1 agrees at 8 bases. The CDR3 is made up of 16 amino acids. Germline loops: CDR1 LGHNA, CDR2 YNFKEQ. The junction had 9 bases not matched to a gene; V was cut back by 0 bases and J by 11 bases. In DNA form, the CDR3 reads TGTGCCAGCAGCCAAGATTTAAGCAGGGGGCATACACCCCTCCACTTT. Translation: CASSQDLSRGHTPLHF.

This clone was detected only a few times. V usage is TRBV2 and J usage is TRBJ2-3; D is undetermined. CDR3 length equals 14 residues. Germline CDR1 and CDR2: SNHLY and FYNNEI. V gave up 3 bases and J gave up 1 base, with 8 bases separating them. This chain's CDR3 is CASSEVGGTDTQYF. CDR3 DNA sequence: TGTGCCAGCAGTGAGGTCGGTGGCACAGATACGCAGTATTTT.

This chain links TRBV7-2 with TRBJ1-5; 9 bases match TRBD1. The germline CDR1 and CDR2 sequences are SGHTA and FQGNSA. The trim removed 0 bases at V and 6 bases at J, leaving 6 bases unmatched. The length of the CDR3 is 16 residues. Written as DNA, the CDR3 is TGTGCCAGCAGCTTAGCGGCGGGGACAGGGAGTCAGCCCCAGCATTTT. Amino acid sequence: CASSLAAGTGSQPQHF.

The rearrangement joins TRBV5-1 to TRBJ2-1; TRBD1 matches at 7 bases. Germline V gene sequence: CDR1 SGHRS, CDR2 YFSETQ. With V trimmed by 0 bases and J by 15 bases, 15 bases remained unmatched. This CDR3 is built from 15 residues. This CDR3 reads CASSLAGTDLAARFF. The CDR3 DNA reads TGCGCCAGCAGCTTGGCCGGGACAGACCTTGCCGCGCGGTTCTTC.

This clone was seen only once. This sequence joins TRBV6-5 and TRBJ1-2; weak D call: TRBD1 (5 bases). Looked up from germline, CDR1 is MNHEY and CDR2 is SVGAGI. This CDR3 spans 12 amino acids. Trimming took 6 bases from V and 8 from J, leaving 13 bases between them. This chain's CDR3 is CASRRDSRGYTF. The CDR3 DNA reads as TGTGCCAGCAGACGGGACTCCAGGGGCTACACCTTC.

The gene calls are TRBV21-1 and TRBJ2-7; the listed D gene, TRBD2, was not tested against the DNA. TRBV21-1 is an annotated pseudogene. The CDR3 consists of 20 residues. CDR3 sequence reads: CASSYATQGYETSGSYEQYF. The CDR3, as DNA: TGTGCCAGCAGCTACGCTACCCAAGGATACGAGACTAGCGGGAGTTACGAGCAGTACTTC.

The genes are TRBV11-2 and TRBJ2-2; D call uncertain. From germline, CDR1 is SGHAT and CDR2 FQNNGV. The V gene lost 3 bases and the J gene lost 1 base, with 3 bases spanning the gap. The length of the CDR3 is 13 residues. In nucleotides, the CDR3 is TGTGCCAGCAGCTTCCAGAACACCGGGGAGCTGTTTTTT. Translation gives CASSFQNTGELFF.

In its sample, this clone was seen a few times. J is TRBJ2-1 and V is TRBV6-1, with 7 bases that match TRBD2. CDR3 length: 16 residues. Trimming removed 1 base from V and 7 bases from J; junction bases left unmatched: 10. Germline V gene sequence: CDR1 MNHNS, CDR2 SASEGT. In nucleotides, the CDR3 is TGTGCCAGCAGTGAAGGGGCTAGCGGTGTAAATAATGAGCAGTTCTTC. Translation: CASSEGASGVNNEQFF.

V usage is TRBV28 and J usage is TRBJ1-6; possible D gene TRBD1, 5 bases. Trimming cost V 6 bases and J 14 bases, with 26 bases left between them. Germline CDR1 MDHEN, CDR2 SYDVKM. The CDR3 sequence is 16 residues long. The CDR3 region is CASRWGGGAPEVALHF. The CDR3 nucleotides are TGTGCCAGCAGATGGGGGGGTGGGGCCCCTGAGGTGGCCCTCCACTTT.

The rearrangement uses TRBV6-5 and TRBJ1-1, with a tentative D call TRBD1 (5 bases). The V and J ends lost 6 bases and 2 bases respectively, with 16 bases between them. This CDR3 is 15 amino acids long. From germline, CDR1 is MNHEY and CDR2 SVGAGI. CDR3 region: CASRLGRVGNTEAFF. The CDR3 nucleotides read TGTGCCAGCAGACTGGGGCGAGTAGGAAACACTGAAGCTTTCTTT.

This chain links TRBV6-4 with TRBJ1-2, with D possibly TRBD1 on 5 matching bases. The CDR3 is made up of 14 amino acids. CDR1 is MRHNA, CDR2 SNTAGT, per germline. V was clipped by 4 bases and J by 7 bases, with 16 bases between them. The CDR3 bases are TGTGCCAGCAGTGCTGGGCAGGGTGCCCGTGGCTACACCTTC. Translated, it gives CASSAGQGARGYTF.

The chain couples TRBV7-9 to TRBJ1-1, with 7 bases that match TRBD1. Per germline, CDR1 SEHNR and CDR2 FQNEAQ (reference sequence). The CDR3 is made up of 14 amino acids. V lost 0 bases to trimming and J lost 10 bases; unmatched junction nucleotides: 8. CDR3: CASSLAGTARRAFF. As DNA, the CDR3 is TGTGCCAGCAGCTTAGCTGGGACAGCCCGGAGAGCTTTCTTT.

The genes are TRBV5-1 and TRBJ2-7; 9 bases align to TRBD1. Trimming removed 2 bases from V and 5 bases from J; junction bases left unmatched: 5. CDR3 length equals 14 residues. The V gene's germline CDR1 is SGHRS and CDR2 YFSETQ. The CDR3 here is CASSFGTGSNEQYF. The CDR3, as DNA: TGCGCCAGCAGCTTCGGGACAGGGTCCAACGAGCAGTACTTC.

The chain uses TRBV19 and TRBJ2-5, with 8 bases fitting TRBD1. Per germline, CDR1 LNHDA and CDR2 SQIVND (reference sequence). The CDR3 sequence is 14 residues long. The trim removed 2 bases at V and 4 bases at J, leaving 3 bases unmatched. As DNA, the CDR3 is TGTGCCAGTAGTATACAGGGGGCGGGAGAGACCCAGTACTTC. Its protein is CASSIQGAGETQYF.

The V gene is TRBV6-2 or TRBV6-3, the J gene TRBJ2-3; 11 positions match TRBD2. CDR1 and CDR2 (germline): MNHEY, SVGEGT. The CDR3 sequence is 17 residues long. Trimming took 5 bases from V and 4 from J; bases not matched to a gene: 11. The CDR3 here is CASSQGSTSGSADTQYF. In DNA, the CDR3 is TGTGCCAGCAGTCAGGGGTCTACTAGCGGGAGCGCAGATACGCAGTATTTT.